This T cell receptor (beta chain) was obtained from a study of shared clonotypes between healthy human individuals. This CDR3 is 17 amino acids long. V lost 5 bases and J lost 9; bases outside the gene matches: 14. Germline values: CDR1 MGHDK, CDR2 SYGVNS. The genomic DNA of each subset was split evenly across several immunoSEQ plates. Produced via immunoSEQ multiplex PCR; TCRdb's table is partial and in-frame only. Of roughly 1 million clones in the sample, more than 60% were seen once. Only Caucasian adults living in Nashville, Tennessee served as donors. This rearrangement joins TRBV25-1 to TRBJ1-5, with TRBD1 matching 12 bases. Material for sequencing was memory CD4+ T cells sorted from blood. Sample subset: CD45RA-negative fraction. This receptor was obtained from a young man in good health. The CDR3, as DNA: TGTGCCAGCAGTCCCTTAGCCGGGACAGGGGGCCTTCGGCCCCAGCATTTT. Amino acid sequence: CASSPLAGTGGLRPQHF.